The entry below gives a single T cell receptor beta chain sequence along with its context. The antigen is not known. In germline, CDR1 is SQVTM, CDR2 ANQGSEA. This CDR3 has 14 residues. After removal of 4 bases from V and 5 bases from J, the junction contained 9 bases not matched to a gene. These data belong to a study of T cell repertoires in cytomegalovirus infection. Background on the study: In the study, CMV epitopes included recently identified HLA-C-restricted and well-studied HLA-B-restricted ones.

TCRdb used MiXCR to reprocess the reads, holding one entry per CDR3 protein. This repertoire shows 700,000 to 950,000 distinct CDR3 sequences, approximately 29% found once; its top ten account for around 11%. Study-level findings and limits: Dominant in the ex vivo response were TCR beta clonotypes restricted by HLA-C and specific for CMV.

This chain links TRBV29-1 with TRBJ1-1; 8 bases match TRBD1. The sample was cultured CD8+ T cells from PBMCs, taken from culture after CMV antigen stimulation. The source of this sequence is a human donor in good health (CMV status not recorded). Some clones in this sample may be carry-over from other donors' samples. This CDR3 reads CSVAAGGGWTEAFF. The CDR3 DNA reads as TGCAGCGTTGCGGCAGGGGGCGGTTGGACTGAAGCTTTCTTT. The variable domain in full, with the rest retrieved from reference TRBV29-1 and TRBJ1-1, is SAVISQKPSRDICQRGTSLTIQCQVDSQVTMMFWYRQQPGQSLTLIATANQGSEATYESGFVIDKFPISRPNLTFSTLTVSNMSPEDSSIYLCSVAAGGGWTEAFFGQGTRLTVV.